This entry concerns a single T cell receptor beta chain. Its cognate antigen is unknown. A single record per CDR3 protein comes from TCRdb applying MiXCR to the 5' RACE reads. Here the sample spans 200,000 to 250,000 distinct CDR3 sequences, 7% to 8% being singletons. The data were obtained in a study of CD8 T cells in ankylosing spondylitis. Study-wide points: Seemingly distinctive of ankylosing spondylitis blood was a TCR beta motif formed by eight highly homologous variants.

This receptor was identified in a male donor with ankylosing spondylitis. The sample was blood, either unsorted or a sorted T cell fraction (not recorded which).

The CDR3 bases are TGTGCCAGCAGTTTTATGGGACAGCAAGAGACCCAGTACTTC. This sequence encodes CASSFMGQQETQYF. This chain uses TRBV12-3 or TRBV12-4 with TRBJ2-5; 7 bases are shared with TRBD1. The ends lost 3 bases at V and 2 bases at J; junction bases unmatched: 3. The CDR3 extends over 14 amino acids.